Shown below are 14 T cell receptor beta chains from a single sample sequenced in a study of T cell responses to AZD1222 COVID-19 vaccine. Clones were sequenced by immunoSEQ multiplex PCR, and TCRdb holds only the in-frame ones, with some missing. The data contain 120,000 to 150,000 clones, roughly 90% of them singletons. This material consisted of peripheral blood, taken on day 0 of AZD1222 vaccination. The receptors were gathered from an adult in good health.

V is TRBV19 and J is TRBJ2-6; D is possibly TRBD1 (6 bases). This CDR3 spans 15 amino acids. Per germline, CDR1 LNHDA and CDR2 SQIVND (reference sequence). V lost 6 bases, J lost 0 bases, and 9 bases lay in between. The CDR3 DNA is TGTGCCAGTAGGTACAGGGCCTCTGGGGCCAACGTCCTGACTTTC. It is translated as CASRYRASGANVLTF.

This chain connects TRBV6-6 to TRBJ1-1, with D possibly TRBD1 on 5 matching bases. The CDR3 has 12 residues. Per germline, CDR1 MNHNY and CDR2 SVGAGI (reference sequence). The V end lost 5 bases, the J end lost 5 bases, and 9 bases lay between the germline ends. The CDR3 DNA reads TGTGCCAGCAGTGGAGGACAAACTGAAGCTTTCTTT. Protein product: CASSGGQTEAFF.

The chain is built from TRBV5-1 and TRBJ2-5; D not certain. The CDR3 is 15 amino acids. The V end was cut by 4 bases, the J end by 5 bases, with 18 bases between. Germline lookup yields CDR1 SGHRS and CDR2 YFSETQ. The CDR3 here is CASSPADKVRETQYF. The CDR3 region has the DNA TGCGCCAGCAGCCCGGCCGACAAAGTCAGGGAGACCCAGTACTTC.

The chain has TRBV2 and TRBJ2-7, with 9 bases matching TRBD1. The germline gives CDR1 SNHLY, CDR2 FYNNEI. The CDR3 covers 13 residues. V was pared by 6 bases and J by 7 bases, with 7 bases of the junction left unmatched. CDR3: CASSGTGFGEQYF. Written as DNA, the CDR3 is TGTGCCAGCAGCGGGACAGGGTTTGGGGAGCAGTACTTC.

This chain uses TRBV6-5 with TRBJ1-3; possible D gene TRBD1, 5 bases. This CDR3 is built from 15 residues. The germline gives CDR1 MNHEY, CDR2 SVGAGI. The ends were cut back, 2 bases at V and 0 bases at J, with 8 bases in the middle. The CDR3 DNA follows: TGTGCCAGCAGTTACCGGGGGGACTCTGGAAACACCATATATTTT. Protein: CASSYRGDSGNTIYF.

The CDR3 DNA follows: TGTGCCAGCAGCTTAGAGCCGTACCTAAGGGACAGGCCCCACCTATATGGCTACACCTTC. Amino acid sequence: CASSLEPYLRDRPHLYGYTF. The chain recombines TRBV11-3 with TRBJ1-2, with TRBD1 matching 8 bases. Per the germline V gene, CDR1 is SGHNT and CDR2 is YENEEA. V gave up 0 bases and J gave up 5 bases; unmatched junction bases: 20. This CDR3 is 20 amino acids long.

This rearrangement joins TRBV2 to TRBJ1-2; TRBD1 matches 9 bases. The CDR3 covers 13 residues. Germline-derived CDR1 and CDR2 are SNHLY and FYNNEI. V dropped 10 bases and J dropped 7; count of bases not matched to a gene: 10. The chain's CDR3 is CATDPGTGLGYTF. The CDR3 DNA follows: TGTGCCACCGACCCCGGGACAGGGCTTGGCTACACCTTC. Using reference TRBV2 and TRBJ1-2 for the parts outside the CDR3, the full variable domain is EPEVTQTPSHQVTQMGQEVILRCVPISNHLYFYWYRQILGQKVEFLVSFYNNEISEKSEIFDDQFSVERPDGSNFTLKIRSTKLEDSAMYFCATDPGTGLGYTFGSGTRLTVV.

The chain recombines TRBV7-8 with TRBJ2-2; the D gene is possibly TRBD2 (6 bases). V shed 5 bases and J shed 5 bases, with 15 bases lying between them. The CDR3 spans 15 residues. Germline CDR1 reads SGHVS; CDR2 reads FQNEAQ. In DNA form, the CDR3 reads TGTGCCAGCAGCGGTCTGTCGGGGGTGACCGGGGAGCTGTTTTTT. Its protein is CASSGLSGVTGELFF.

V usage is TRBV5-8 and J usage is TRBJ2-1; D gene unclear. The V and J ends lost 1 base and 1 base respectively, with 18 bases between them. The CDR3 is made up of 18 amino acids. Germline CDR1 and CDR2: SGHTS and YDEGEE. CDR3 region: CASSLSPLTRYSYNEQFF. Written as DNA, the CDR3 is TGTGCCAGCAGCTTGTCTCCATTAACCCGTTATTCCTACAATGAGCAGTTCTTC.

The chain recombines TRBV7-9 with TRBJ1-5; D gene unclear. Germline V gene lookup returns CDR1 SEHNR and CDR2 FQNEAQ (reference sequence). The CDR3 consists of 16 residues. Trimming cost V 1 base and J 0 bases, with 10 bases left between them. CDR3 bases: TGTGCCAGCAGCTTAGGGGCAGGAAATAGCAATCAGCCCCAGCATTTT. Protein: CASSLGAGNSNQPQHF.

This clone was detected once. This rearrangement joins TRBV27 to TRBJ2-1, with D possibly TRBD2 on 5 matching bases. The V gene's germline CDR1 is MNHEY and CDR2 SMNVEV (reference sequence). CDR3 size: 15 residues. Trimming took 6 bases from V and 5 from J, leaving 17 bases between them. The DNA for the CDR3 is TGTGCCAGCAGACCCCATCGGGAAGGTGACAATGAGCAGTTCTTC. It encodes CASRPHREGDNEQFF.

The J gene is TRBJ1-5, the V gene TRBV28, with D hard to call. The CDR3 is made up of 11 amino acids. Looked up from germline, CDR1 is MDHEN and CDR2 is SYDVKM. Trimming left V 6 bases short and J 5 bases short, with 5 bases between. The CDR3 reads CASRRYQPQHF. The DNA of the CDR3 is TGTGCCAGCAGGCGATATCAGCCCCAGCATTTT. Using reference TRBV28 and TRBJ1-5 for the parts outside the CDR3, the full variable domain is DVKVTQSSRYLVKRTGEKVFLECVQDMDHENMFWYRQDPGLGLRLIYFSYDVKMKEKGDIPEGYSVSREKKERFSLILESASTNQTSMYLCASRRYQPQHFGDGTRLSIL.

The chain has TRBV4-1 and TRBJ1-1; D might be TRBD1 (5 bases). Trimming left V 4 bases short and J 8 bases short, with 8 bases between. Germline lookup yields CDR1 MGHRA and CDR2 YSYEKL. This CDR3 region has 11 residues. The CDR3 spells CASSLGTEAFF. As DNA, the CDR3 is TGCGCCAGCAGCCTAGGGACCGAAGCTTTCTTT.

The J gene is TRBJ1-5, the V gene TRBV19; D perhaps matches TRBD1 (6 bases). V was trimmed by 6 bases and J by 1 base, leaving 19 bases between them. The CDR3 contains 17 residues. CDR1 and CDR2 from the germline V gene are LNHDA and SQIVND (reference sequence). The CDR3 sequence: CASSPWQGQGSNQPQHF. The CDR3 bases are TGTGCCAGTAGCCCCTGGCAGGGCCAGGGGAGCAATCAGCCCCAGCATTTT.